The rows below give T cell receptor beta chains drawn from one sample of a study of blood T cell repertoires in COVID-19. Using immunoSEQ multiplex PCR, the repertoire was profiled, and TCRdb retains in-frame clones only, with some absent. The top ten hold less than 2% of the sample, which has 130,000 to 150,000 clones, more than 60% seen once. The material sequenced was peripheral blood. The receptors derive from an older woman with acute or convalescent COVID-19. Both conserved end residues are part of each CDR3. The order of the fields is D gene, clone size, J gene, V gene, CDR3 protein, CDR3 DNA. A D gene is named only where the DNA matches it firmly. Rows give clone size only sometimes, using once, few, many, or a class for an expanded clone.

D gene: -; clone size: few; J gene: TRBJ2-1; V gene: TRBV4-1; CDR3 protein: CASREGGNEQFF; CDR3 DNA: TGCGCCAGCAGGGAAGGGGGCAATGAGCAGTTCTTC
D gene: -; clone size: few; J gene: TRBJ1-3; V gene: TRBV5-1; CDR3 protein: CASSLGPGGAGNTIYF; CDR3 DNA: TGCGCCAGCAGCTTGGGGCCGGGGGGCGCCGGAAACACCATATATTTT
D gene: TRBD2; clone size: -; J gene: TRBJ2-7; V gene: TRBV19; CDR3 protein: CATVNPAGAPNEQYF; CDR3 DNA: TGTGCCACCGTAAACCCAGCGGGAGCCCCTAACGAGCAGTACTTC
D gene: -; clone size: -; J gene: TRBJ2-2; V gene: TRBV9; CDR3 protein: CASSVGEVRKAGELFF; CDR3 DNA: TGTGCCAGCAGCGTAGGGGAGGTCAGGAAGGCCGGGGAGCTGTTTTTT
D gene: -; clone size: -; J gene: TRBJ1-6; V gene: TRBV6-5; CDR3 protein: CASSSTHYNSPLHF; CDR3 DNA: TGTGCCAGCAGTTCTACCCATTATAATTCACCCCTCCACTTT
D gene: -; clone size: -; J gene: TRBJ2-1; V gene: TRBV11-2; CDR3 protein: CASSLDLGRLAFNEQFF; CDR3 DNA: TGTGCCAGCAGCTTAGATCTGGGGAGGTTAGCGTTCAATGAGCAGTTCTTC
D gene: -; clone size: once; J gene: TRBJ1-6; V gene: TRBV28; CDR3 protein: CASSLQGLVNSPLHF; CDR3 DNA: TGTGCCAGCAGTCTGCAGGGCCTGGTTAATTCACCCCTCCACTTT
D gene: TRBD2; clone size: few; J gene: TRBJ2-5; V gene: TRBV6-6; CDR3 protein: CASSYSGSEETQYF; CDR3 DNA: TGTGCCAGCAGTTACAGCGGGAGCGAAGAGACCCAGTACTTC
D gene: -; clone size: -; J gene: TRBJ2-1; V gene: TRBV5-1; CDR3 protein: CASSLVFGGTGEQFF; CDR3 DNA: TGCGCCAGCAGCTTGGTTTTTGGTGGCACAGGTGAGCAGTTCTTC
D gene: -; clone size: -; J gene: TRBJ1-2; V gene: TRBV7-2; CDR3 protein: CASSLALGYGYTF; CDR3 DNA: TGTGCCAGCAGCTTAGCGCTAGGATATGGCTACACCTTC
D gene: -; clone size: -; J gene: TRBJ1-2; V gene: TRBV5-6; CDR3 protein: CASSLEVGGYYGYTF; CDR3 DNA: TGTGCCAGCAGCTTAGAAGTGGGGGGGTACTATGGCTACACCTTC
D gene: -; clone size: -; J gene: TRBJ1-2; V gene: TRBV11-1; CDR3 protein: CASSLRGKGYTF; CDR3 DNA: TGTGCCAGCAGCTTAAGGGGAAAAGGCTACACCTTC
D gene: TRBD2; clone size: once; J gene: TRBJ2-2; V gene: TRBV7-7; CDR3 protein: CASSSRAWTSGSGTGELFF; CDR3 DNA: TGTGCTAGCAGCTCTCGGGCGTGGACTAGCGGGTCGGGCACCGGGGAGCTGTTTTTT
D gene: TRBD1; clone size: -; J gene: TRBJ1-1; V gene: TRBV11-2; CDR3 protein: CASSPWTGGRITEAFF; CDR3 DNA: TGTGCCAGCAGCCCTTGGACAGGGGGCAGGATCACTGAAGCTTTCTTT
D gene: -; clone size: few; J gene: TRBJ2-1; V gene: TRBV28; CDR3 protein: CASSPRLGYSNEQFF; CDR3 DNA: TGTGCCAGCAGTCCCAGACTCGGGTATTCCAATGAGCAGTTCTTC
D gene: -; clone size: medium-sized; J gene: TRBJ1-3; V gene: TRBV5-6; CDR3 protein: CASRSPPSGNTIYF; CDR3 DNA: TGTGCCAGCAGATCCCCCCCGTCTGGAAACACCATATATTTT
D gene: TRBD2; clone size: few; J gene: TRBJ2-7; V gene: TRBV5-4; CDR3 protein: CASSLAGGDEQYF; CDR3 DNA: TGTGCCAGCAGCTTAGCGGGAGGCGACGAGCAGTACTTC
D gene: TRBD2; clone size: -; J gene: TRBJ2-1; V gene: TRBV5-6; CDR3 protein: CASSGVAGGSNEQFF; CDR3 DNA: TGTGCCAGCAGCGGGGTAGCGGGAGGGTCAAATGAGCAGTTCTTC
D gene: -; clone size: -; J gene: TRBJ1-3; V gene: TRBV27; CDR3 protein: CARTQGLGHTIYF; CDR3 DNA: TGTGCCAGAACGCAGGGCCTCGGGCACACCATATATTTT
D gene: TRBD2; clone size: -; J gene: TRBJ2-2; V gene: TRBV27; CDR3 protein: CASSFRGGTGELFF; CDR3 DNA: TGTGCCAGCAGTTTCCGGGGGGGCACCGGGGAGCTGTTTTTT
D gene: TRBD2; clone size: -; J gene: TRBJ2-2; V gene: TRBV6-6; CDR3 protein: CASSLRLAGMNTGELFF; CDR3 DNA: TGTGCCAGCAGTCTGAGACTAGCGGGGATGAACACCGGGGAGCTGTTTTTT
D gene: -; clone size: -; J gene: TRBJ1-5; V gene: TRBV28; CDR3 protein: CASKEYYSNQPQHF; CDR3 DNA: TGTGCCAGCAAGGAGTATTATAGCAATCAGCCCCAGCATTTT
D gene: TRBD2; clone size: -; J gene: TRBJ2-5; V gene: TRBV4-1; CDR3 protein: CASSQDRGGQETQYF; CDR3 DNA: TGCGCCAGCAGCCAGGACCGGGGGGGGCAAGAGACCCAGTACTTC
D gene: -; clone size: -; J gene: TRBJ2-1; V gene: TRBV24-1; CDR3 protein: CATSEETRVGSLYHNEQFF; CDR3 DNA: TGTGCCACCAGTGAGGAAACACGAGTCGGGAGTCTGTACCACAATGAGCAGTTCTTC
D gene: -; clone size: -; J gene: TRBJ2-1; V gene: TRBV11-3; CDR3 protein: CASSTRDPDSYNEQFF; CDR3 DNA: TGTGCCAGCAGCACGCGGGACCCCGACTCCTACAATGAGCAGTTCTTC
D gene: -; clone size: -; J gene: TRBJ2-3; V gene: TRBV28; CDR3 protein: CASSFLQGTDTQYF; CDR3 DNA: TGTGCCAGCAGTTTTCTCCAGGGCACAGATACGCAGTATTTT
D gene: -; clone size: -; J gene: TRBJ2-7; V gene: TRBV5-1; CDR3 protein: CASSPETISYEQYF; CDR3 DNA: TGCGCCAGCAGCCCGGAAACTATCTCCTACGAGCAGTACTTC
D gene: TRBD1; clone size: -; J gene: TRBJ2-4; V gene: TRBV11-2; CDR3 protein: CASSPGTGPIKNIQYF; CDR3 DNA: TGTGCCAGCAGCCCGGGGACAGGGCCCATCAAAAACATTCAGTACTTC
D gene: -; clone size: -; J gene: TRBJ1-5; V gene: TRBV19; CDR3 protein: CASGAPLGGNQPQHF; CDR3 DNA: TGTGCCAGTGGAGCTCCTTTAGGGGGCAATCAGCCCCAGCATTTT
D gene: TRBD1; clone size: -; J gene: TRBJ1-1; V gene: TRBV5-1; CDR3 protein: CASREGAMATEAFF; CDR3 DNA: TGCGCCAGCAGAGAGGGGGCAATGGCCACTGAAGCTTTCTTT
D gene: TRBD2; clone size: -; J gene: TRBJ2-1; V gene: TRBV20-1; CDR3 protein: CSASRTGGYNEQFF; CDR3 DNA: TGCAGTGCTAGTAGAACGGGAGGGTACAATGAGCAGTTCTTC
D gene: TRBD1; clone size: -; J gene: TRBJ1-6; V gene: TRBV7-9; CDR3 protein: CASSLRGQGSSSYNSPLHF; CDR3 DNA: TGTGCCAGCAGCTTACGAGGACAGGGCTCTAGCTCCTATAATTCACCCCTCCACTTT
D gene: -; clone size: once; J gene: TRBJ1-1; V gene: TRBV5-1; CDR3 protein: CASSLDLNTEAFF; CDR3 DNA: TGCGCCAGCAGCTTGGACTTGAACACTGAAGCTTTCTTT
D gene: -; clone size: few; J gene: TRBJ2-5; V gene: TRBV7-8; CDR3 protein: CASSSLAEIWETQYF; CDR3 DNA: TGTGCCAGCAGCTCCCTAGCTGAGATCTGGGAGACCCAGTACTTC
D gene: TRBD1; clone size: -; J gene: TRBJ1-4; V gene: TRBV19; CDR3 protein: CASSTHYRDSNEKLFF; CDR3 DNA: TGTGCCAGTAGTACACACTACCGGGACAGCAATGAAAAACTGTTTTTT
D gene: -; clone size: -; J gene: TRBJ2-1; V gene: TRBV24-1; CDR3 protein: CATSGVGEQFF; CDR3 DNA: TGTGCCACCAGTGGCGTCGGTGAGCAGTTCTTC
D gene: TRBD2; clone size: -; J gene: TRBJ2-2; V gene: TRBV27; CDR3 protein: CASSLLLAENTGELFF; CDR3 DNA: TGTGCCAGCAGTTTATTACTAGCGGAAAACACCGGGGAGCTGTTTTTT
D gene: TRBD1; clone size: -; J gene: TRBJ1-2; V gene: TRBV28; CDR3 protein: CASGQGARGYTF; CDR3 DNA: TGTGCCAGCGGACAGGGGGCCCGTGGCTACACCTTC
D gene: TRBD1; clone size: -; J gene: TRBJ2-1; V gene: TRBV3-1/TRBV3-2; CDR3 protein: CASSHDTQGANNEQFF; CDR3 DNA: TGTGCCAGCAGCCACGATACACAGGGGGCAAACAATGAGCAGTTCTTC
D gene: -; clone size: -; J gene: TRBJ2-3; V gene: TRBV10-1; CDR3 protein: CASSPTTDTQYF; CDR3 DNA: TGCGCCAGCAGTCCCACTACCGATACGCAGTATTTT
D gene: TRBD1; clone size: -; J gene: TRBJ1-2; V gene: TRBV30; CDR3 protein: CAWSAGQPYGYTF; CDR3 DNA: TGTGCCTGGAGTGCGGGACAGCCCTATGGCTACACCTTC
D gene: TRBD2; clone size: few; J gene: TRBJ2-7; V gene: TRBV7-9; CDR3 protein: CASSGTSGYYEQYF; CDR3 DNA: TGTGCCAGCAGCGGGACTAGCGGCTACTACGAGCAGTACTTC
D gene: TRBD2; clone size: -; J gene: TRBJ2-1; V gene: TRBV14; CDR3 protein: CASSPRLASYNEQFF; CDR3 DNA: TGTGCCAGCAGCCCACGACTAGCGTCCTACAATGAGCAGTTCTTC
D gene: -; clone size: once; J gene: TRBJ1-1; V gene: TRBV5-1; CDR3 protein: CASRVQLNTEAFF; CDR3 DNA: TGCGCCAGCAGGGTACAGCTGAACACTGAAGCTTTCTTT
D gene: -; clone size: -; J gene: TRBJ2-6; V gene: TRBV6-6; CDR3 protein: CASSYMSSGANVLTF; CDR3 DNA: TGTGCCAGCAGTTACATGAGCTCTGGGGCCAACGTCCTGACTTTC